Reported below is one T cell receptor beta chain. Antigen: not known. This entry comes from a study of long-term antiretroviral therapy in people with HIV. Study in general: Of all samples, the earliest predate the 2015 immediate-ART recommendation by about a decade. Whole-study results and caveats: An increase in diversity followed ART, yet levels stayed below transplant donor controls.

It was version v3.0 of the immunoSEQ assay that was run at survey level. The assay was immunoSEQ multiplex PCR, and TCRdb's table has in-frame clones only and misses some. This sample yields about 25,000 clones, of which 70% to 85% are seen a single time; 4.5% to 6% belongs to the top ten. Sequencing used unsorted PBMCs, obtained 4.4 years after starting antiretroviral therapy. This sequence was found in a young man with HIV.

CDR3 sequence (DNA): TGTGCCAGTAGCTTAGAGGCTACTAACTATGGCTACACCTTC. Translating gives CASSLEATNYGYTF. This chain joins TRBV19 and TRBJ1-2; no firm D call. The CDR3 spans 14 residues. Trimming shortened V by 6 bases and J by 0 bases, and 11 bases separated the two germline ends. Germline assignment: CDR1 LNHDA and CDR2 SQIVND (reference sequence).